Presented here are 18 T cell receptor beta chains from one specimen sequenced in a study of blood T cell repertoires in COVID-19. Produced via immunoSEQ multiplex PCR; TCRdb's table is partial and in-frame only. The data contain about 210,000 clones, over 75% of them singletons. The source material was peripheral blood. Source of these receptors: a human donor in a cohort sampled during active COVID-19.

This clone was recorded only once. The chain joins TRBV5-1 to TRBJ2-6; D unclear. CDR3 length: 15 residues. Trimming removed 0 bases at V and 0 bases at J, with 4 bases between. Per the germline V gene, CDR1 is SGHRS and CDR2 is YFSETQ. DNA for the CDR3: TGCGCCAGCAGCTTGGGGAGCTCTGGGGCCAACGTCCTGACTTTC. Amino acid sequence: CASSLGSSGANVLTF.

This clone was seen more than once but under ten times. The same CDR3 can be traced to other DNA sequences in this sample. The gene calls are TRBV19 and TRBJ1-1; D is uncertain. CDR1 is LNHDA and CDR2 is SQIVND in the germline V gene (reference sequence). Trimming shortened V by 2 bases and J by 0 bases, and 4 bases separated the two germline ends. CDR3 length: 13 residues. CDR3 amino acids: CASSISVNTEAFF. The DNA for the CDR3 is TGTGCCAGTAGTATATCTGTGAACACTGAAGCTTTCTTT.

This clone has just a few counts. The chain couples TRBV7-8 to TRBJ2-2; TRBD1 aligns across 12 bases. The CDR3 covers 16 residues. The J segment lost 4 bases and the V segment lost 5 bases, leaving 5 bases of the junction unmatched. Germline CDR1 reads SGHVS; CDR2 reads FQNEAQ. DNA for the CDR3: TGTGCCAGCAGCCAGGGGACAGGGGGCCCCACCGGGGAGCTGTTTTTT. Amino acids: CASSQGTGGPTGELFF. Full variable domain (missing parts from reference TRBV7-8 and TRBJ2-2): GAGVSQSPRYKVAKRGQDVALRCDPISGHVSLFWYQQALGQGPEFLTYFQNEAQLDKSGLPSDRFFAERPEGSVSTLKIQRTQQEDSAVYLCASSQGTGGPTGELFFGEGSRLTVL.

The V call is TRBV4-2, the J call TRBJ2-1, with 7 positions matching TRBD2. The trim removed 1 base at V and 14 bases at J, leaving 5 bases unmatched. CDR1 LGHNA and CDR2 YNFKEQ come from the germline V gene. The CDR3 has 12 residues. Here the CDR3 reads CASSQGNGGKFF. The CDR3 DNA follows: TGTGCCAGCAGCCAAGGTAACGGGGGGAAGTTCTTC.

The chain couples TRBV10-3 to TRBJ1-2, with a weak D call TRBD1 (5 bases). The V gene's germline CDR1 is ENHRY and CDR2 SYGVKD. V was clipped by 8 bases and J by 4 bases, with 11 bases between them. The CDR3 length is 12 residues. CDR3 in DNA: TGTGCCATCTCGGAAAGGGGCTATGGCTACACCTTC. As protein: CAISERGYGYTF.

V usage is TRBV6-5 and J usage is TRBJ1-3, with D tentatively TRBD1 (6 bases). The ends were cut back, 6 bases at V and 2 bases at J, with 8 bases in the middle. Germline V gene lookup returns CDR1 MNHEY and CDR2 SVGAGI. This CDR3 is 13 amino acids long. The CDR3 region is CASRAGAGNTIYF. The CDR3 DNA reads as TGTGCCAGCAGGGCAGGGGCTGGAAACACCATATATTTT.

This chain uses TRBV24-1 with TRBJ1-4, with D hard to call. CDR3 length: 13 amino acids. Trimming shortened V by 2 bases and J by 10 bases, and 10 bases separated the two germline ends. Germline CDR1 reads KGHDR; CDR2 reads SFDVKD. CDR3 nucleotide sequence: TGTGCCACCAGTGATTCCAGACATTCAAAACTGTTTTTT. It specifies CATSDSRHSKLFF.

The CDR3 sequence is CASSQVGLNTGELFF. DNA for the CDR3: TGTGCCAGCAGCCAAGTTGGACTGAACACCGGGGAGCTGTTTTTT. This chain joins TRBV4-2 and TRBJ2-2, with D possibly being TRBD2 (5 bases). This CDR3 is built from 15 residues. Germline V gene lookup returns CDR1 LGHNA and CDR2 YNFKEQ. V was shortened by 1 base and J by 1 base, with 7 bases between the two germline ends.

The chain has TRBV6-2 or TRBV6-3 and TRBJ2-1; 11 bases align to TRBD1. The germline CDR1 and CDR2 sequences are MNHEY and SVGEGT. The CDR3 length is 16 residues. V gave up 6 bases and J gave up 7 bases; unmatched junction bases: 11. As DNA, the CDR3 is TGTGCCAGCAGCCGGGACAGGGGGATTATAGTGAATGAGCAGTTCTTC. Amino acid sequence: CASSRDRGIIVNEQFF.

The chain recombines TRBV6-6 with TRBJ2-1; 7 positions match TRBD1. Germline assignment: CDR1 MNHNY and CDR2 SVGAGI (reference sequence). After removal of 5 bases from V and 2 bases from J, the junction contained 6 bases not matched to a gene. The CDR3 sequence is 15 residues long. Here the CDR3 DNA reads TGTGCCAGCAGTCAAGGACAGGCCCCCTACAATGAGCAGTTCTTC. Its translation is CASSQGQAPYNEQFF.

This chain connects TRBV9 to TRBJ1-4; D is ambiguous. V gave up 4 bases and J gave up 3 bases, with 13 bases separating them. Germline CDR1 reads SGDLS; CDR2 reads YYNGEE. The CDR3 is 15 residues long. CDR3 amino acids: CASSPRGRSNEKLFF. CDR3 DNA sequence: TGTGCCAGCAGCCCCCGCGGTCGCTCTAATGAAAAACTGTTTTTT.

This chain links TRBV7-2 with TRBJ1-5; tentative D call: TRBD1 (5 bases). Trimming left V 2 bases short and J 5 bases short, with 13 bases between. Germline V gene data show CDR1 as SGHTA and CDR2 as FQGNSA. The CDR3 is 15 amino acids. The CDR3 DNA follows: TGTGCCAGCAGCTTACGGGCCTGGGGGGATCAGCCCCAGCATTTT. Amino acids: CASSLRAWGDQPQHF.

A word on this clone: The junction departs from the called germline gene at one end, perhaps through a read error. Other DNA sequences in the sample encode the same CDR3. The chain is built from TRBV28 and TRBJ2-1, with 11 bases aligning to TRBD2. Germline values: CDR1 MDHEN, CDR2 SYDVKM. The CDR3 is 20 amino acids. The CDR3 is CASSWAPGTSGKGGWNEQFF. The CDR3 DNA is TGTGCGAGCAGTTGGGCACCCGGGACTAGCGGCAAAGGAGGGTGGAATGAGCAGTTCTTC.

V usage is TRBV28 and J usage is TRBJ1-4; tentatively, D is TRBD1 (6 bases). In germline, CDR1 is MDHEN, CDR2 SYDVKM. With 2 bases removed from V and 8 bases from J, the gap between germline ends came to 15 bases. The CDR3 covers 15 residues. CDR3: CASSLGGALGEKLFF. The DNA of the CDR3 is TGTGCCAGCAGTTTAGGGGGGGCCCTGGGGGAAAAACTGTTTTTT.

This chain links TRBV7-2 with TRBJ1-1; 8 nucleotides line up with TRBD1. Looked up from germline, CDR1 is SGHTA and CDR2 is FQGNSA. The CDR3 spans 14 residues. The V and J ends lost 5 bases and 5 bases, in that order; junction bases with no gene match: 7. The CDR3 region has the DNA TGTGCCAGCAGCCTAGGACAGGGAGCAACTGAAGCTTTCTTT. This translates into CASSLGQGATEAFF.

The rearrangement joins TRBV18 to TRBJ2-5, with D possibly TRBD2 on 5 matching bases. Germline CDR1 is KGHSH and CDR2 is LQKENI. The V end lost 2 bases, the J end lost 1 base, and 11 bases lay between the germline ends. This CDR3 comprises 15 residues. The CDR3 coding sequence is TGTGCCAGCTCACCATCTCGCGGGTTCCAAGAGACCCAGTACTTC. Translated, it gives CASSPSRGFQETQYF.

This clone came up once. V gene TRBV3-1 (or the pseudogene TRBV3-2) combines with J gene TRBJ2-5, with 9 positions matching TRBD2. The CDR3 loop spans 16 amino acids. In germline, CDR1 is LGHDT, CDR2 YNNKEL (reference sequence). The trim removed 1 base at V and 4 bases at J, leaving 7 bases unmatched. The CDR3 region is CASSQGGSGGGETQYF. In DNA form, the CDR3 reads TGTGCCAGCAGCCAAGGGGGTAGCGGGGGAGGAGAGACCCAGTACTTC.

CDR3 bases: TGTGCCAGCAGCTTAGAGTATTCTACAGCTTTCTTT. It yields the protein CASSLEYSTAFF. The chain carries TRBV11-2 and TRBJ1-1; no clear D. This CDR3 is 12 amino acids long. Germline lookup yields CDR1 SGHAT and CDR2 FQNNGV. With 0 bases removed from V and 10 bases from J, the gap between germline ends came to 9 bases.